This T cell receptor (beta chain) was obtained from a study of shared clonotypes between healthy human individuals. Study at large: The study drew on a couple of women and three men aged 18 to 49 as donors.

The repertoire was sequenced with immunoSEQ multiplex PCR; TCRdb's copy has only in-frame clones and lacks some. The sample includes approximately 2,300,000 clones, roughly 90% of them seen just once. CDR1 SGHVS and CDR2 FQNEAQ come from the germline V gene. The CDR3 is 14 amino acids. V was clipped by 1 base and J by 8 bases, with 14 bases between them. The sequenced material came from naive CD4+ T cells from PBMCs. Subset reported: CD45RA+ positively selected. The chain joins TRBV7-8 to TRBJ1-2; D gene uncertain. The source is a man aged 18 to 35 in good health. Some clones in this sample may be carry-over from other donors' samples. CDR3: CASSLGGVWEGYTF. The CDR3 DNA follows: TGTGCCAGCAGCTTAGGCGGGGTTTGGGAGGGCTACACCTTC.